Detailed here is one T cell receptor beta chain. The sample originates from a study of blood T cell repertoires in COVID-19. About the study: Some COVID-19 samples were acute and others convalescent; all came from the United States, Italy and Spain. PBMCs, B-cell-depleted T cells, or T cells were the source of the cDNA or gDNA that made up the material.

Original handling: It was from reference gene primer amplification that nucleated cell counts were estimated. Sequenced by immunoSEQ multiplex PCR; TCRdb stores in-frame clones only, minus some. The V and J calls and clone size come from that table; D and trimming were worked out from the DNA. Here the sample spans about 49,000 clones, roughly four fifths being singletons. This TCR was sampled from a woman aged 55-70 years with acute or convalescent COVID-19. The sample comprised peripheral blood.

This chain's CDR3 is CASSLLGGNEKLFF. As DNA, the CDR3 is TGCGCCAGCAGCTTGTTGGGAGGTAATGAAAAACTGTTTTTT. V and J are TRBV5-1 and TRBJ1-4; no reliable D call. The CDR3 consists of 14 residues. The V gene's germline CDR1 is SGHRS and CDR2 YFSETQ. Trimming removed 1 base at V and 4 bases at J, with 8 bases between.